This T cell receptor (beta chain) emerged from a study of cytomegalovirus exposure and HLA in healthy donors. Study as a whole: Around 89 million unique TCRs from HLA-typed donors made up an early data release.

General study points: Later work found most CMV-associated TCR beta chains apparently HLA-restricted.

About this clone: Its antigen remains unidentified.

PCR employed 60 Vbeta and 13 Jbeta primers. Some clones are missing from TCRdb's copy, which holds only in-frame ones; the method was immunoSEQ multiplex PCR. The data contain around 200,000 clones, around 74% of them singletons. V trimming: 4 bases; J trimming: 6 bases; junction bases outside the gene matches: 14. The V gene's germline CDR1 is SGHKS and CDR2 YYEKEE (reference sequence). The length of the CDR3 is 16 residues. Input material: PBMCs. The V and J genes are TRBV5-5 and TRBJ1-1; TRBD1 aligns across 8 bases. The TCR sequence derives from a male donor in good health and CMV-seronegative. CDR3 in DNA: TGTGCCAGCAGCCCGGGACAGGTCCCTATCCCCCCTGAAGCTTTCTTT. It yields the protein CASSPGQVPIPPEAFF.